This TCR beta chain was sequenced for a study of response to subunit inactivated influenza vaccine. Regarding the study as a whole: Each seasonal influenza vaccination recruits few new T cells, the authors suggested.

MiXCR, run by TCRdb on the RT-PCR reads, gives a single entry per CDR3 protein. Among approximately 500,000 distinct CDR3 sequences listed, 12% to 15% were seen once. CDR3 length: 13 residues. Germline V gene sequence: CDR1 LGHDT, CDR2 YNNKEL (reference sequence). V lost 0 bases and J 9 bases, leaving 6 bases between the germline ends. This clonotype was detected ten times or more. The antigen is not known. The sequence was obtained from a man aged 50-59 years who received an inactivated influenza vaccine. The rearrangement uses TRBV3-1 and TRBJ1-6; D call uncertain. This material consisted of PBMCs from blood, taken 12 days after vaccination. The CDR3 is CASSQDTLSPLHF. For the CDR3, the DNA is TGTGCCAGCAGCCAAGACACGCTTTCACCCCTCCACTTT. Full variable domain (outside the CDR3, taken from reference TRBV3-1 and TRBJ1-6): DTAVSQTPKYLVTQMGNDKSIKCEQNLGHDTMYWYKQDSKKFLKIMFSYNNKELIINETVPNRFSPKSPDKAHLNLHINSLELGDSAVYFCASSQDTLSPLHFGNGTRLTVT.